This T cell receptor beta chain was found in a study of shared clonotypes between healthy human individuals. About the research overall: Donors consisted of a couple of women and a few men between 18 and 49. General observations from the study: Depth of sequencing was expected to influence donor clonotype sharing.

With respect to this clone: What it binds is unknown.

The assay was carried out at the deep level. Method: immunoSEQ multiplex PCR; TCRdb's copy keeps in-frame clones and lacks some. Of fewer than 600,000 clones listed, roughly four fifths were seen once; the top ten hold 12%. The CDR3 runs to 15 residues. Germline CDR1 reads MDHEN; CDR2 reads SYDVKM. The chain joins TRBV28 to TRBJ2-5; 13 bases are a match to TRBD2. The end of the DNA is better explained by TRBJ2-7, so the J call may be wrong. This clonotype was obtained from a woman aged 40 to 55 in good health. Some clones in this sample may be carry-over from other donors' samples. The sample was PBMCs. CDR3 in DNA: TGTGCCAGCAGCCCCAGGGGACTAGCGGGATACGAGCAGTACTTC. Amino acid sequence: CASSPRGLAGYEQYF.